One and the same sample provided the 12 T cell receptor beta chains below, sequenced in a study of post-analysis software for immune sequencing data (dated by TCRdb to between 2014 and 2017). General conclusions and limits of the study: A few TRBV segments, including TRBV5-6, TRBV5-1 and TRBV20-1, were significantly more frequent in patients than controls.

No antigen has been identified for these receptors. Libraries were made using PCR. The sequencing machine was an Illumina HiSeq 2500. To reduce PCR and sequencing biases, unique molecular identifiers were built into the TCR beta cDNA libraries. TCRdb reran the public reads through fastp at Q25 and MiXCR, keeping productive beta chains. Records with the same CDR3 protein are collapsed into one entry carrying the most frequent genes and DNA. The sample records about 620,000 distinct CDR3 sequences, 40% to 50% of which are singletons. More than 1.5% of the sample rests with the top ten. Sequencing was performed on blood. These TCRs come from a girl under 18 with multiple sclerosis.

The V gene is TRBV3-1, the J gene TRBJ1-6; 8 positions match TRBD1. This CDR3 spans 19 amino acids. Germline assignment: CDR1 LGHDT and CDR2 YNNKEL (reference sequence). V lost 7 bases, J lost 0 bases, and 14 bases stayed unmatched. The CDR3 reads CASTRRLDRASSYNSPLHF. The DNA of the CDR3 is TGTGCCAGCACCCGGCGGTTGGACAGGGCCAGCTCCTATAATTCACCCCTCCACTTT. The full variable domain, in which reference TRBV3-1 and TRBJ1-6 provide the parts outside the CDR3, is DTAVSQTPKYLVTQMGNDKSIKCEQNLGHDTMYWYKQDSKKFLKIMFSYNNKELIINETVPNRFSPKSPDKAHLNLHINSLELGDSAVYFCASTRRLDRASSYNSPLHFGNGTRLTVT.

The rearrangement joins TRBV9 to TRBJ2-1; 12 bases are shared with TRBD2. The J segment lost 6 bases and the V segment lost 4 bases, leaving 5 bases of the junction unmatched. The CDR3 is 15 residues long. Germline CDR1 is SGDLS and CDR2 is YYNGEE. CDR3 in amino acids: CASSPRTSGANEQFF. The DNA of the CDR3 is TGTGCCAGCAGCCCGCGGACTAGCGGGGCCAATGAGCAGTTCTTC.

The table lists this clonotype with a few counts. The chain carries TRBV7-2 and TRBJ1-2, with a possible D match to TRBD1 (6 bases). Trimming left V 1 base short and J 13 bases short, with 10 bases between. The CDR3 runs 11 residues. Germline V CDR1 and CDR2: SGHTA, FQGNSA. The CDR3 DNA reads TGTGCCAGCAGCTTAGGTCAGGGGCCCACCTTC. Residues: CASSLGQGPTF.

DNA of the CDR3: TGTGCCAGCAGCACACAGGGCCAGAACACTGAAGCTTTCTTT. Its protein product is CASSTQGQNTEAFF. The chain combines TRBV12-3 or TRBV12-4 with TRBJ1-1; D may be TRBD1 (6 bases). Trimming removed 6 bases at V and 1 base at J, with 12 bases between. CDR3 size: 14 residues.

This clonotype has only a few counts. The chain is built from TRBV2 and TRBJ2-7; the D call may be TRBD1 or TRBD2 (6 bases each). Trimming left V 3 bases short and J 2 bases short, with 8 bases between. CDR1 and CDR2 (germline): SNHLY, FYNNEI. The length of the CDR3 is 13 residues. DNA for the CDR3: TGTGCCAGCAGTGAGAGGGGGGCCTACGAGCAGTACTTC. Translation gives CASSERGAYEQYF.

The chain uses TRBV20-1 and TRBJ1-1; D might be TRBD1 (5 bases). Trimming took 4 bases from V and 3 from J, leaving 12 bases between them. This CDR3 is 13 amino acids long. Per the germline V gene, CDR1 is DFQATT and CDR2 is SNEGSKA (reference sequence). The DNA for the CDR3 is TGCAGTGCTAAGGGACCTAGGGACACTGAAGCTTTCTTT. Encoded protein: CSAKGPRDTEAFF.

The chain recombines TRBV25-1 with TRBJ2-5; possible D gene TRBD1, 7 bases. The CDR3 has 16 amino acids. Per germline, CDR1 MGHDK and CDR2 SYGVNS. Trimming left V 9 bases short and J 1 base short, with 21 bases between. The CDR3 here is CARRVQGGPSQETQYF. DNA for the CDR3: TGTGCCAGACGCGTTCAGGGGGGCCCCTCCCAAGAGACCCAGTACTTC.

V gene TRBV6-5 combines with J gene TRBJ1-1; D is uncertain. Per germline, CDR1 MNHEY and CDR2 SVGAGI. The CDR3 covers 14 residues. Trimming removed 2 bases from V and 8 bases from J, with 15 bases in between. The CDR3 DNA follows: TGTGCCAGCAGTTACGGTCAAGGAAGATCAGAAGCTTTCTTT. Encoded protein: CASSYGQGRSEAFF.

The rearrangement joins TRBV12-3 or TRBV12-4 to TRBJ1-1; D possibly corresponds to TRBD1 (6 bases). Trimming took off 4 bases at V and 1 base at J, with 10 bases between the two ends. This CDR3 has 14 amino acids. CDR3 nucleotides: TGTGCCAGCAGTTCCCGGGGGGCGAACACTGAAGCTTTCTTT. Translated: CASSSRGANTEAFF.

The chain links TRBV7-9 to TRBJ1-2; 8 nucleotides line up with TRBD1. V lost 5 bases to trimming and J lost 0 bases; unmatched junction nucleotides: 14. This CDR3 has 18 amino acids. The germline gives CDR1 SEHNR, CDR2 FQNEAQ (reference sequence). The CDR3 region is CASSPRGQGWLANYGYTF. In DNA form, the CDR3 reads TGTGCCAGCAGCCCCCGAGGACAGGGATGGCTAGCTAACTATGGCTACACCTTC.

This clonotype turned up a few times. This chain uses TRBV7-8 with TRBJ1-1, with D perhaps matching TRBD1 (5 bases). From germline, CDR1 is SGHVS and CDR2 FQNEAQ. The CDR3 has 16 amino acids. V lost 0 bases to trimming and J lost 2 bases, with 13 bases between them. The CDR3 coding sequence is TGTGCCAGCAGCTTAGCAGGGTACAGGATCAACACTGAAGCTTTCTTT. Translation: CASSLAGYRINTEAFF.

The CDR3 DNA follows: TGTGCCAGCAGTTCATCGAGCCACGAGCAGTACTTC. Translation gives CASSSSSHEQYF. V usage is TRBV12-3 or TRBV12-4 and J usage is TRBJ2-7; D is unresolved. Trimming pared 4 bases from V and 5 bases from J, leaving 9 bases between. The CDR3 totals 12 residues.